These T cell receptor beta chains were read from a single sample in a study of shared clonotypes between healthy human individuals. The assay was immunoSEQ multiplex PCR, and TCRdb's table has in-frame clones only and misses some. Among over a million clones listed, around 78% were seen once. What was sequenced was memory CD4+ T cells from PBMCs. The receptors were gathered from a man between 18 and 29 years old in good health. Some clones in this sample may be carry-over from other donors' samples. Each CDR3 is given with its conserved first and last residue.

V: TRBV6-5; CDR3: CASSRGQLQETQYF
V: TRBV30; CDR3: CASPSYEQYF
V: TRBV2; CDR3: CASNELRGTDTQYF
V: TRBV30; CDR3: CAWSTSGEQYF
V: TRBV19; CDR3: CASSPLAAQETQYF
V: TRBV19; CDR3: CASSIIQDNQPQHF
V: TRBV28; CDR3: CASTQGGTSTDTQYF
V: TRBV4-3; CDR3: CASSPPWGRDTGELFF
V: TRBV1; CDR3: CTSSLKAGGLQETQYF
V: TRBV11-3; CDR3: CASSRGQGGYNEQFF
V: TRBV5-6; CDR3: CASSLRTGTLGKLFF
V: TRBV2; CDR3: CASSEAGLAKETQYF
V: TRBV6-5; CDR3: CASSYISDRGLPEAFF
V: TRBV5-8; CDR3: CASSWWTGIRANYGYTF
V: TRBV11-2; CDR3: CASSPREGGKQYF
V: TRBV6-1; CDR3: CASSGQASDGTMTRAGELFF
V: TRBV11-1; CDR3: CASSLSGTGVEKLFF
V: TRBV18; CDR3: CASSPSLVEQYF
V: TRBV4-3; CDR3: CASSQGRGDYEQYF
V: TRBV28; CDR3: CASTLGGQGIYEQYF
V: TRBV7-2; CDR3: CASSFPGSYGYTF
V: TRBV5-6; CDR3: CASSPGRNQPQHF
V: TRBV7-8; CDR3: CASSPAPLNTGELFF
V: TRBV29-1; CDR3: CSVTGLAGDSGTGELFF
V: TRBV2; CDR3: CASSVGGGEQYF
V: TRBV19; CDR3: CASSKEGPSVGTYEQYF
V: TRBV30; CDR3: CAWAEASGANVLTF
V: TRBV18; CDR3: CASSPSTGIAGGGPGYEQYF
V: TRBV29-1; CDR3: CSVGRQPNTEAFF
V: TRBV7-2; CDR3: CASKASSGANVLTF
V: TRBV11-3; CDR3: CASSPTGISEAFF
V: TRBV6-5; CDR3: CATISGRNEQFF
V: TRBV15; CDR3: CATSRDRGEKLFF
V: TRBV5-1; CDR3: CASTGGPTDTQYF
V: TRBV5-1; CDR3: CASSLEGEKENTIYF
V: TRBV6-1; CDR3: CASSEAAGTASSGANVLTF
V: TRBV28; CDR3: CATSGPGANQPQHF
V: TRBV7-3; CDR3: CASSLGQGAGANVLTF
V: TRBV28; CDR3: CASSLSGRTEAFF
V: TRBV5-6; CDR3: CASSVGMGFLNTEAFF
V: TRBV11-2; CDR3: CASSLAGGITEAFF
V: TRBV18; CDR3: CASSPTGHRGDEAFF
V: TRBV5-1; CDR3: CASSGTTGGAFF
V: TRBV9; CDR3: CASSGQLYNEQFF
V: TRBV27; CDR3: CASRTTSGSWKTQYF
V: TRBV28; CDR3: CASRPLGGAGSYGYTF
V: TRBV6-5; CDR3: CASSQPRPHSEAFF
V: TRBV2; CDR3: CASSEGAGGLAKNIQYF